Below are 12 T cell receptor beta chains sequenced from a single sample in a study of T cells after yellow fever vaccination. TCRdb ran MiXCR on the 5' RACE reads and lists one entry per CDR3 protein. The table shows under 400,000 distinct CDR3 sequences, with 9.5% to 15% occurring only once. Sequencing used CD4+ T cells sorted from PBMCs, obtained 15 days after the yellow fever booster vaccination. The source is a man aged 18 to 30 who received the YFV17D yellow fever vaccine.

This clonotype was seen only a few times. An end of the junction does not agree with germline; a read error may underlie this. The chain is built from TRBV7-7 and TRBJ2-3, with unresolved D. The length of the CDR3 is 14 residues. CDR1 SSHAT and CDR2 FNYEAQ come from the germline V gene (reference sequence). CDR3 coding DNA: TGTGCTAGCAGCTTAGATCAGGACACAGATACGCAGTATTTT. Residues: CASSLDQDTDTQYF.

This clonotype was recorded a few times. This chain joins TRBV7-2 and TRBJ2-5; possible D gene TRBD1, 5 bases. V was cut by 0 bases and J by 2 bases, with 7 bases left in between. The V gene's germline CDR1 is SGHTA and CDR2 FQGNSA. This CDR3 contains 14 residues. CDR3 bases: TGTGCCAGCAGCTTAGCCAGGGCACAAGAGACCCAGTACTTC. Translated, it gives CASSLARAQETQYF.

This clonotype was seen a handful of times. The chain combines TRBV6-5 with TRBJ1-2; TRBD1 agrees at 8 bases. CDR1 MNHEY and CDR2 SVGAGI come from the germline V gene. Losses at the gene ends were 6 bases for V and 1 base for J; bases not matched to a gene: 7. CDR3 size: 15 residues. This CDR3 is CASRPGTGYNYGYTF. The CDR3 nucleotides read TGTGCCAGCAGGCCCGGGACAGGTTATAACTATGGCTACACCTTC.

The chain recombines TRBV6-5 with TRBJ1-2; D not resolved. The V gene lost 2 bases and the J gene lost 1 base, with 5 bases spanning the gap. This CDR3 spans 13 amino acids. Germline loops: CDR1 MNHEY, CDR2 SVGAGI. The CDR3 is CASSYRDNYGYTF. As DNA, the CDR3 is TGTGCCAGCAGTTACAGGGATAACTATGGCTACACCTTC.

The CDR3 nucleotides read TGCGCCAGCAGCCCCGCCGGGACAGCTAACTATGGCTACACCTTC. It is translated as CASSPAGTANYGYTF. The genes are TRBV4-3 and TRBJ1-2; 7 bases fit TRBD1. CDR3 length equals 15 residues. J lost 0 bases, V lost 4 bases, and 5 bases had no gene match. Germline CDR1 and CDR2: LGHNA and YSLEER.

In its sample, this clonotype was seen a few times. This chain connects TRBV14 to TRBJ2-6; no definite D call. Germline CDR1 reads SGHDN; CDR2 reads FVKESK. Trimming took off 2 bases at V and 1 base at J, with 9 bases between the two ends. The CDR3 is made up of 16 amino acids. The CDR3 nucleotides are TGTGCCAGCAGCCAAATCATGGGGTCTGGGGCCAACGTCCTGACTTTC. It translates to CASSQIMGSGANVLTF. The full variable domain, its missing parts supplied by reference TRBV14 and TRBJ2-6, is EAGVTQFPSHSVIEKGQTVTLRCDPISGHDNLYWYRRVMGKEIKFLLHFVKESKQDESGMPNNRFLAERTGGTYSTLKVQPAELEDSGVYFCASSQIMGSGANVLTFGAGSRLTVL.

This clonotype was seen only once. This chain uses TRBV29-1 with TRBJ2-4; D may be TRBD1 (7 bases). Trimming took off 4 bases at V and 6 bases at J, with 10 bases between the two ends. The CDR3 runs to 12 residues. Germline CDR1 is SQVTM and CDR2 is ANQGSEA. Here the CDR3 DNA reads TGCAGCGTTGGCCAGGGGGGAAACATTCAGTACTTC. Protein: CSVGQGGNIQYF. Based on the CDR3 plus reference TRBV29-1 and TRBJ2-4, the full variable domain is SAVISQKPSRDICQRGTSLTIQCQVDSQVTMMFWYRQQPGQSLTLIATANQGSEATYESGFVIDKFPISRPNLTFSTLTVSNMSPEDSSIYLCSVGQGGNIQYFGAGTRLSVL.

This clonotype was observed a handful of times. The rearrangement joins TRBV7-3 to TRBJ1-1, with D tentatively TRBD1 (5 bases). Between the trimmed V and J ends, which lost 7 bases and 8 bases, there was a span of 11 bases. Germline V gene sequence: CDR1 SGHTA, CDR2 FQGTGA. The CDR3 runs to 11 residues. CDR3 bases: TGTGCCAGCACCCGGGGGAAGGAAGCTTTCTTT. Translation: CASTRGKEAFF.

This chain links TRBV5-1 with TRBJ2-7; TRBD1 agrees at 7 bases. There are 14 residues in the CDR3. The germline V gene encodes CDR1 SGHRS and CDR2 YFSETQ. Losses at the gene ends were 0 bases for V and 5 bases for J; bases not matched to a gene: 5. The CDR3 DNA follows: TGCGCCAGCAGCTTGGAGGGGGCAGGAAACGAGCAGTACGTC. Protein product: CASSLEGAGNEQYV.

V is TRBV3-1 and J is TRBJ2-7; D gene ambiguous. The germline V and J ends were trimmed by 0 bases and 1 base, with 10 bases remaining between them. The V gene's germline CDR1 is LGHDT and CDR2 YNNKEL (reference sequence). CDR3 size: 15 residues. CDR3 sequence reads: CASSQESVDSYEQYF. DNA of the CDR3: TGTGCCAGCAGCCAAGAGAGCGTTGATTCCTACGAGCAGTACTTC.

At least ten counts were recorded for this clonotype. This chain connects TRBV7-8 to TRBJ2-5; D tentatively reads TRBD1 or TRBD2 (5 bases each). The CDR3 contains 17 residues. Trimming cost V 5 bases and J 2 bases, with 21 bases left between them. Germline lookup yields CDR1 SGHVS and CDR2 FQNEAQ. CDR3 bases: TGTGCCAGCAGCCCCAGGCTGGGGCTTGGGGGTCAAGAGACCCAGTACTTC. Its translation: CASSPRLGLGGQETQYF. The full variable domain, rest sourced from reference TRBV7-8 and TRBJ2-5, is GAGVSQSPRYKVAKRGQDVALRCDPISGHVSLFWYQQALGQGPEFLTYFQNEAQLDKSGLPSDRFFAERPEGSVSTLKIQRTQQEDSAVYLCASSPRLGLGGQETQYFGPGTRLLVL.

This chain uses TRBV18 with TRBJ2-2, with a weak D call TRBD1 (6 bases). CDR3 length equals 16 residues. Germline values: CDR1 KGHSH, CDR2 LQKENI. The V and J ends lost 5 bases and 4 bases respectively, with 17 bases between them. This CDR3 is CASSGTLDSTTGELFF. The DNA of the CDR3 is TGTGCCAGCTCAGGCACCCTGGACAGCACCACCGGGGAGCTGTTTTTT.